These T cell receptor beta chains were read from a single sample in a study of cytomegalovirus exposure and HLA in healthy donors. Clones were sequenced by immunoSEQ multiplex PCR, and TCRdb holds only the in-frame ones, with some missing. Here the sample spans approximately 160,000 clones, 64% being singletons. Material: PBMCs. Every receptor here comes from a woman in her twenties or thirties in good health and CMV-seropositive. The CDR3 runs from the conserved cysteine through the conserved F or W. The order of the fields is D gene, V gene, clone size, J gene, CDR3 protein, CDR3 DNA. A D gene is named only where the DNA matches it firmly. Clone size is not always given. Where it is, it says once, few, many or a class for expanded clones.

d_call: -; v_call: TRBV4-1; clone_size: -; j_call: TRBJ2-7; cdr3_aa: CASSQDQAWEQYF; cdr3_nt: TGCGCCAGCAGCCAAGATCAGGCTTGGGAGCAGTACTTC
d_call: -; v_call: TRBV4-2; clone_size: -; j_call: TRBJ1-2; cdr3_aa: CASSQVTRGYTF; cdr3_nt: TGTGCCAGCAGCCAAGTCACCAGAGGCTACACCTTC
d_call: TRBD1; v_call: TRBV11-3; clone_size: -; j_call: TRBJ2-1; cdr3_aa: CASSLKTGRTLF; cdr3_nt: TGTGCCAGCAGCCTAAAGACAGGGCGAACGCTCTTC
d_call: -; v_call: TRBV2; clone_size: -; j_call: TRBJ2-7; cdr3_aa: CASRLYEVQYF; cdr3_nt: TGTGCCAGCAGGCTTTACGAGGTGCAGTACTTC
d_call: TRBD2; v_call: TRBV2; clone_size: -; j_call: TRBJ2-1; cdr3_aa: CASSERLAARWPFF; cdr3_nt: TGTGCCAGCAGTGAAAGGCTAGCGGCCCGGTGGCCGTTCTTC
d_call: -; v_call: TRBV21-1; clone_size: -; j_call: TRBJ1-2; cdr3_aa: CASKELGAKNYGYTF; cdr3_nt: TGTGCCAGCAAGGAATTGGGGGCGAAAAACTATGGCTACACCTTC
d_call: -; v_call: TRBV7-7; clone_size: -; j_call: TRBJ2-1; cdr3_aa: CASSLQLFNEQFF; cdr3_nt: TGTGCCAGCAGTCTACAGCTTTTCAATGAGCAGTTCTTC
d_call: -; v_call: TRBV18; clone_size: few; j_call: TRBJ1-4; cdr3_aa: CASSLAPLNAWEKLFF; cdr3_nt: TGTGCCAGCTCACTAGCTCCTTTAAACGCCTGGGAAAAACTGTTTTTT
d_call: -; v_call: TRBV9; clone_size: few; j_call: TRBJ2-5; cdr3_aa: CASSPGLRGETQYF; cdr3_nt: TGTGCCAGCAGCCCCGGGCTCAGGGGAGAGACCCAGTACTTC
d_call: TRBD2; v_call: TRBV7-8; clone_size: -; j_call: TRBJ2-5; cdr3_aa: CASSLRVRREGQETQYF; cdr3_nt: TGTGCCAGCAGCTTACGGGTTAGGCGGGAGGGCCAAGAGACCCAGTACTTC
d_call: TRBD2; v_call: TRBV29-1; clone_size: few; j_call: TRBJ2-3; cdr3_aa: CSAYGTSVASTDTQYF; cdr3_nt: TGCAGCGCTTACGGGACTAGCGTGGCTAGCACAGATACGCAGTATTTT
d_call: -; v_call: TRBV7-9; clone_size: -; j_call: TRBJ2-7; cdr3_aa: CASSGGTAAFYEQYF; cdr3_nt: TGTGCCAGCAGCGGGGGGACTGCCGCGTTCTACGAGCAGTACTTC
d_call: TRBD2; v_call: TRBV9; clone_size: -; j_call: TRBJ2-5; cdr3_aa: CASSVLAGGEETQYF; cdr3_nt: TGTGCCAGCAGCGTACTAGCGGGAGGGGAAGAGACCCAGTACTTC
d_call: -; v_call: TRBV28; clone_size: -; j_call: TRBJ1-5; cdr3_aa: CASTTGGDGQPQHF; cdr3_nt: TGTGCCAGCACCACCGGGGGGGACGGTCAGCCCCAGCATTTT
d_call: -; v_call: TRBV28; clone_size: -; j_call: TRBJ1-2; cdr3_aa: CASSLLRRGGYTF; cdr3_nt: TGTGCCAGCAGTTTACTTCGGCGGGGGGGCTACACCTTC
d_call: -; v_call: TRBV7-8; clone_size: -; j_call: TRBJ2-2; cdr3_aa: CASSQQNVGGSLTGELFF; cdr3_nt: TGTGCCAGCAGCCAGCAAAATGTTGGAGGGTCGCTTACCGGGGAGCTGTTTTTT
d_call: -; v_call: TRBV5-4; clone_size: -; j_call: TRBJ2-1; cdr3_aa: CASSLGLPNNEQFF; cdr3_nt: TGTGCCAGCAGCCTCGGACTACCGAACAATGAGCAGTTCTTC
d_call: TRBD2; v_call: TRBV18; clone_size: once; j_call: TRBJ2-1; cdr3_aa: CASSPIGRGGRVEQFF; cdr3_nt: TGTGCCAGCTCACCAATAGGGCGGGGGGGCCGAGTTGAGCAGTTCTTC
d_call: -; v_call: TRBV4-1; clone_size: few; j_call: TRBJ2-3; cdr3_aa: CASSQVTPISTDTQYF; cdr3_nt: TGCGCCAGCAGCCAAGTGACTCCGATTAGCACAGATACGCAGTATTTT
d_call: -; v_call: TRBV7-7; clone_size: few; j_call: TRBJ2-1; cdr3_aa: CASSPNVYLSYNEQFF; cdr3_nt: TGTGCTAGCAGCCCAAACGTCTACCTCTCCTACAATGAGCAGTTCTTC
d_call: -; v_call: TRBV7-8; clone_size: -; j_call: TRBJ2-7; cdr3_aa: CASSFYTTAYEQYF; cdr3_nt: TGTGCCAGCAGCTTTTATACGACAGCATACGAGCAGTACTTC
d_call: -; v_call: TRBV14; clone_size: -; j_call: TRBJ2-7; cdr3_aa: CASSQGNGSSYEQYF; cdr3_nt: TGTGCCAGCAGCCAAGGTAACGGGAGCTCCTACGAGCAGTACTTC
d_call: -; v_call: TRBV6-5; clone_size: once; j_call: TRBJ2-3; cdr3_aa: CASMLFVGSTDTQYF; cdr3_nt: TGTGCCAGCATGCTCTTCGTCGGGAGCACAGATACGCAGTATTTT
d_call: -; v_call: TRBV30; clone_size: -; j_call: TRBJ1-5; cdr3_aa: CALESSGGGNQPQHF; cdr3_nt: TGTGCCTTGGAGAGTTCCGGAGGCGGCAATCAGCCCCAGCATTTT
d_call: -; v_call: TRBV15; clone_size: -; j_call: TRBJ1-2; cdr3_aa: CATSPGPGTLPYGYTF; cdr3_nt: TGTGCCACCAGCCCCGGGCCTGGGACTCTCCCGTATGGCTACACCTTC
d_call: TRBD2; v_call: TRBV27; clone_size: -; j_call: TRBJ2-5; cdr3_aa: CASKELAGGDRETQYF; cdr3_nt: TGTGCCAGCAAGGAATTAGCGGGAGGAGATCGGGAGACCCAGTACTTC
d_call: TRBD2; v_call: TRBV9; clone_size: -; j_call: TRBJ2-1; cdr3_aa: CASQRGRAYNEQFF; cdr3_nt: TGTGCCAGTCAGCGCGGGAGGGCCTACAATGAGCAGTTCTTC
d_call: TRBD2; v_call: TRBV5-4; clone_size: -; j_call: TRBJ2-7; cdr3_aa: CASSLGGTSSYEQYF; cdr3_nt: TGTGCCAGCAGCTTGGGTGGGACTAGCTCCTACGAGCAGTACTTC
d_call: -; v_call: TRBV5-1; clone_size: -; j_call: TRBJ2-7; cdr3_aa: CASSLPTGSYEQYF; cdr3_nt: TGCGCCAGCAGCCTACCGACTGGTTCCTACGAGCAGTACTTC
d_call: -; v_call: TRBV5-1; clone_size: few; j_call: TRBJ2-2; cdr3_aa: CASSRDFANTGELFF; cdr3_nt: TGCGCCAGCAGCAGGGACTTCGCGAACACCGGGGAGCTGTTTTTT
d_call: -; v_call: TRBV18; clone_size: -; j_call: TRBJ1-1; cdr3_aa: CASRREQTLNTEAFF; cdr3_nt: TGTGCCAGCCGAAGAGAACAGACACTGAACACTGAAGCTTTCTTT
d_call: -; v_call: TRBV19; clone_size: -; j_call: TRBJ2-7; cdr3_aa: CASSAGKGYEQYF; cdr3_nt: TGTGCCAGTAGCGCGGGGAAAGGATACGAGCAGTACTTC
d_call: -; v_call: TRBV19; clone_size: -; j_call: TRBJ1-5; cdr3_aa: CASSIGGGGSNQPQHF; cdr3_nt: TGTGCCAGTAGTATTGGGGGAGGGGGAAGCAATCAGCCCCAGCATTTT
d_call: TRBD1; v_call: TRBV28; clone_size: few; j_call: TRBJ1-2; cdr3_aa: CASSLRQGKVYGYTF; cdr3_nt: TGTGCCAGCAGTTTAAGACAGGGGAAGGTGTATGGCTACACCTTC
d_call: TRBD1; v_call: TRBV29-1; clone_size: -; j_call: TRBJ1-1; cdr3_aa: CSATRGEAFF; cdr3_nt: TGCAGCGCCACCAGGGGGGAAGCTTTCTTT
d_call: TRBD2; v_call: TRBV7-9; clone_size: -; j_call: TRBJ2-5; cdr3_aa: CASSLTSGGQETQYF; cdr3_nt: TGTGCCAGCAGCTTAACTAGCGGGGGGCAAGAGACCCAGTACTTC
d_call: -; v_call: TRBV5-1; clone_size: few; j_call: TRBJ2-5; cdr3_aa: CASSIGQLQETQYF; cdr3_nt: TGCGCCAGCAGCATCGGACAGCTCCAAGAGACCCAGTACTTC
d_call: TRBD2; v_call: TRBV19; clone_size: -; j_call: TRBJ2-1; cdr3_aa: CASSIGLAGFNEQFF; cdr3_nt: TGTGCCAGTAGTATCGGGCTAGCGGGGTTCAATGAGCAGTTCTTC
d_call: -; v_call: TRBV6-6; clone_size: few; j_call: TRBJ1-1; cdr3_aa: CASSSLQGMNTEAFF; cdr3_nt: TGTGCCAGCAGTTCGCTACAGGGAATGAACACTGAAGCTTTCTTT
d_call: TRBD2; v_call: TRBV28; clone_size: -; j_call: TRBJ2-2; cdr3_aa: CASRPTSGGAGELFF; cdr3_nt: TGTGCCAGCAGACCGACTAGCGGGGGGGCCGGGGAGCTGTTTTTT
d_call: TRBD2; v_call: TRBV28; clone_size: -; j_call: TRBJ2-1; cdr3_aa: CASTSRAGSSYNEQFF; cdr3_nt: TGTGCCAGCACCTCGCGAGCGGGAAGCTCCTACAATGAGCAGTTCTTC
d_call: -; v_call: TRBV5-1; clone_size: once; j_call: TRBJ2-7; cdr3_aa: CASSPDLRPPLSYEQYF; cdr3_nt: TGCGCCAGCAGCCCCGACCTCAGGCCCCCCCTCTCCTACGAGCAGTACTTC
d_call: TRBD1; v_call: TRBV9; clone_size: -; j_call: TRBJ2-4; cdr3_aa: CASNPGQSKNIQYF; cdr3_nt: TGTGCCAGCAACCCGGGACAGTCCAAAAACATTCAGTACTTC
d_call: TRBD1; v_call: TRBV5-6; clone_size: -; j_call: TRBJ2-7; cdr3_aa: CASSLRLRQGAGEQYF; cdr3_nt: TGTGCCAGCAGCTTGCGGTTAAGGCAGGGGGCAGGAGAGCAGTACTTC
d_call: -; v_call: TRBV5-1; clone_size: -; j_call: TRBJ2-5; cdr3_aa: CASSLGVQETQYF; cdr3_nt: TGCGCCAGCAGCTTGGGAGTGCAAGAGACCCAGTACTTC
d_call: TRBD2; v_call: TRBV29-1; clone_size: few; j_call: TRBJ2-3; cdr3_aa: CSVEDRERGSTDTQYF; cdr3_nt: TGCAGCGTTGAAGATCGGGAGCGGGGGAGCACAGATACGCAGTATTTT
d_call: TRBD1; v_call: TRBV7-9; clone_size: few; j_call: TRBJ1-6; cdr3_aa: CASSTGDSPLHF; cdr3_nt: TGTGCCAGCAGCACAGGGGATTCACCCCTCCACTTT
d_call: -; v_call: TRBV5-1; clone_size: -; j_call: TRBJ2-7; cdr3_aa: CASSLAAQAYEQYF; cdr3_nt: TGCGCCAGCAGCTTGGCTGCCCAGGCTTACGAGCAGTACTTC
d_call: -; v_call: TRBV30; clone_size: once; j_call: TRBJ2-7; cdr3_aa: CAWTSGHREQYF; cdr3_nt: TGTGCCTGGACTTCCGGACACCGTGAGCAGTACTTC
d_call: TRBD1; v_call: TRBV20-1; clone_size: -; j_call: TRBJ1-1; cdr3_aa: CSAGGQGQAFF; cdr3_nt: TGCAGTGCCGGGGGACAGGGTCAAGCTTTCTTT
d_call: -; v_call: TRBV2; clone_size: -; j_call: TRBJ1-5; cdr3_aa: CASSGQNQPQHF; cdr3_nt: TGTGCCAGCAGTGGACAGAATCAGCCCCAGCATTTT
d_call: TRBD2; v_call: TRBV18; clone_size: -; j_call: TRBJ2-1; cdr3_aa: CASSERLADYNEQFF; cdr3_nt: TGTGCCAGCTCAGAACGACTAGCGGATTACAATGAGCAGTTCTTC
d_call: -; v_call: TRBV29-1; clone_size: -; j_call: TRBJ2-5; cdr3_aa: CSGSINRASETQYF; cdr3_nt: TGCAGCGGGTCGATCAACAGGGCGTCGGAGACCCAGTACTTC
d_call: TRBD2; v_call: TRBV29-1; clone_size: once; j_call: TRBJ2-3; cdr3_aa: CSAAGTSGNSDTQYF; cdr3_nt: TGCAGCGCCGCCGGGACTAGCGGGAATTCAGATACGCAGTATTTT
d_call: TRBD1; v_call: TRBV25-1; clone_size: few; j_call: TRBJ1-2; cdr3_aa: CASSEGTGPYGYTF; cdr3_nt: TGTGCCAGCAGTGAGGGGACAGGGCCCTATGGCTACACCTTC